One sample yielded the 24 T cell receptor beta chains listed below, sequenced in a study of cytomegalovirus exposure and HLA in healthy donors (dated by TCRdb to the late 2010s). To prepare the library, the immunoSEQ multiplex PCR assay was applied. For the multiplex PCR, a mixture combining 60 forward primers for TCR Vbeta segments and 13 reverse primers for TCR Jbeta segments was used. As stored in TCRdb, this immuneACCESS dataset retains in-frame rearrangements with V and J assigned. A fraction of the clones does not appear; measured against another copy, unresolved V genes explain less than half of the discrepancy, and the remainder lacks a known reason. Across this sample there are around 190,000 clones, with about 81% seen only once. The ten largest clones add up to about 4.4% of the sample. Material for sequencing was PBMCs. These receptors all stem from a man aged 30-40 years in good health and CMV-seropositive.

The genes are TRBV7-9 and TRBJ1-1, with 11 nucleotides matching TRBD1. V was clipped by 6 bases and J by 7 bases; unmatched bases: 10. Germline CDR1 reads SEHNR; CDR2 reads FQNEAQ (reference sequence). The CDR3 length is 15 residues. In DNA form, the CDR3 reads TGTGCCAGCAGATCGTGGACAGGGGGCAAGGGTGAAGCTTTCTTT. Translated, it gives CASRSWTGGKGEAFF. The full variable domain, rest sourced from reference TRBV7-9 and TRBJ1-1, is DTGVSQNPRHKITKRGQNVTFRCDPISEHNRLYWYRQTLGQGPEFLTYFQNEAQLEKSRLLSDRFSAERPKGSFSTLEIQRTEQGDSAMYLCASRSWTGGKGEAFFGQGTRLTVV.

The CDR3 loop is CATSRDTHRASTDTQYF. The CDR3 region has the DNA TGTGCCACCAGCAGAGATACGCACAGGGCTAGCACAGATACGCAGTATTTT. The V and J genes are TRBV15 and TRBJ2-3, with TRBD1 as a possible D gene (6 bases). The CDR3 sequence is 17 residues long. Trimming took off 0 bases at V and 0 bases at J, with 13 bases between the two ends. From germline, CDR1 is LNHNV and CDR2 YYDKDF (reference sequence).

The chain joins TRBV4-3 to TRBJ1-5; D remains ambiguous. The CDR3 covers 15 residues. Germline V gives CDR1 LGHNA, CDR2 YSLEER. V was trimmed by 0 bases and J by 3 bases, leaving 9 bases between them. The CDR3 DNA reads TGCGCCAGCAGCCAAGATCGAGGAATCAATCAGCCCCAGCATTTT. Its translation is CASSQDRGINQPQHF.

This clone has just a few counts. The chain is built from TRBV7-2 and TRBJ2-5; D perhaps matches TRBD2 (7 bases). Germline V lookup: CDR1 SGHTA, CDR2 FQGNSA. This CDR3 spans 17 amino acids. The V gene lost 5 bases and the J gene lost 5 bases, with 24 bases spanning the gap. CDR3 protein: CASSQRGQGGATETQYF. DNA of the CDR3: TGTGCCAGCAGCCAACGTGGGCAAGGGGGGGCCACGGAGACCCAGTACTTC.

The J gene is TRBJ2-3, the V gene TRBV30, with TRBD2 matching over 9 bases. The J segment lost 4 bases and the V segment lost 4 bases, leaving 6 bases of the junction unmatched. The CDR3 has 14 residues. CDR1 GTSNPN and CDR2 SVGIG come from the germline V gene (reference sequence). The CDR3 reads CAWTIGLASDTQYF. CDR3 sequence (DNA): TGTGCCTGGACCATAGGACTAGCGTCAGATACGCAGTATTTT.

The CDR3 spells CASRVSAYRYEQYF. CDR3 coding DNA: TGTGCCAGCAGAGTTAGCGCGTACCGCTACGAGCAGTACTTC. The V call is TRBV9, the J call TRBJ2-5; TRBD2 is a possible D gene (5 bases). The end of the DNA aligns better with TRBJ2-7, so the J call may be wrong. Per germline, CDR1 SGDLS and CDR2 YYNGEE. This CDR3 is 14 amino acids long.

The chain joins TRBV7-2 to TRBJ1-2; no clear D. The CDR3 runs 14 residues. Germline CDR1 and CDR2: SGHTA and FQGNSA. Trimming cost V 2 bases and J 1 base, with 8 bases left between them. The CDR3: CASSLRRLNYGYTF. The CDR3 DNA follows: TGTGCCAGCAGCTTAAGGAGACTTAACTATGGCTACACCTTC.

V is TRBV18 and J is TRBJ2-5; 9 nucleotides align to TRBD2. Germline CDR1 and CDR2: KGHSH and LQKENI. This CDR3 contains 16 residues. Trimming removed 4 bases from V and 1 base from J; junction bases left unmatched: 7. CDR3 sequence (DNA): TGTGCCAGCTCACTCGGGACTAGCTCGTTCCAAGAGACCCAGTACTTC. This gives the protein CASSLGTSSFQETQYF. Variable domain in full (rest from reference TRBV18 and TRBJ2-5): NAGVMQNPRHLVRRRGQEARLRCSPMKGHSHVYWYRQLPEEGLKFMVYLQKENIIDESGMPKERFSAEFPKEGPSILRIQQVVRGDSAAYFCASSLGTSSFQETQYFGPGTRLLVL.

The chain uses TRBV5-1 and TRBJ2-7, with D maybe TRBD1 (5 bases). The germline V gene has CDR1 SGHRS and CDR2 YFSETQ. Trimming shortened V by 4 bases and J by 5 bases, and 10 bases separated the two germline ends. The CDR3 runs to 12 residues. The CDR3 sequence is CASSLGLDEQYF. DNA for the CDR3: TGCGCCAGCAGCCTGGGGCTGGACGAGCAGTACTTC.

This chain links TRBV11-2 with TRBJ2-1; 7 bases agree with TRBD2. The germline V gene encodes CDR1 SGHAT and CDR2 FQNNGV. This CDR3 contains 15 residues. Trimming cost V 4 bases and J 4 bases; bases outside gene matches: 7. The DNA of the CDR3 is TGTGCCAGCAGCTCAGACGGACTAGGGTACAATGAGCAGTTCTTC. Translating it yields CASSSDGLGYNEQFF.

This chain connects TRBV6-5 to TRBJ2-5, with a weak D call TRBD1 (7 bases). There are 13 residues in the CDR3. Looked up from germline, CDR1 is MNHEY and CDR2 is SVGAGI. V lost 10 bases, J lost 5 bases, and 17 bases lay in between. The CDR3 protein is CATRRGVYETQYF. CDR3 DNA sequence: TGTGCCACGCGCAGGGGGGTCTATGAGACCCAGTACTTC.

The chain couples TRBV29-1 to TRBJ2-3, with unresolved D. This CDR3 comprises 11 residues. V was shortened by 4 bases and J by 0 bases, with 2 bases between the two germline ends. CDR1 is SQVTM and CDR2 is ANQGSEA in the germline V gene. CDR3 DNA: TGCAGCGTTGTAAGCACAGATACGCAGTATTTT. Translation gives CSVVSTDTQYF.

CDR3 loop: CASKGEGYEQYF. CDR3 bases: TGTGCCAGCAAGGGGGAGGGCTACGAGCAGTACTTC. The V gene is TRBV6-5, the J gene TRBJ2-5; D perhaps matches TRBD2 (7 bases). The DNA end is more similar to TRBJ2-7, so the J call may be wrong. Germline V gene sequence: CDR1 MNHEY, CDR2 SVGAGI. This CDR3 is built from 12 residues.

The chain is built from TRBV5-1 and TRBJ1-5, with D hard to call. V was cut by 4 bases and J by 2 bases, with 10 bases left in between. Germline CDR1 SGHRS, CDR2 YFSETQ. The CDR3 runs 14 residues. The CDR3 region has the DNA TGCGCCAGCAGCGCCTGGGGAGGCAATCAGCCCCAGCATTTT. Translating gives CASSAWGGNQPQHF.

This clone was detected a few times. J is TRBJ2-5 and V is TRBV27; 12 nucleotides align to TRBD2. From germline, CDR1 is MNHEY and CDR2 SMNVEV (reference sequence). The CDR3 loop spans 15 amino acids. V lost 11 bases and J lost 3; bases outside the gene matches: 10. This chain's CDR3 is CAAKRASGREETQYF. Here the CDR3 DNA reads TGTGCCGCCAAACGGGCTAGCGGGAGGGAAGAGACCCAGTACTTC.

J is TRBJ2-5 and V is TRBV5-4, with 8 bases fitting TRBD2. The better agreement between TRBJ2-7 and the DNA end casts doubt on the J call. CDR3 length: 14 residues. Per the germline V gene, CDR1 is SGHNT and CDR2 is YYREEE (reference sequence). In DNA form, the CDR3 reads TGTGCCAGCAGGTTTGGACTAGCCATGAGCGAGCAGTACTTC. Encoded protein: CASRFGLAMSEQYF.

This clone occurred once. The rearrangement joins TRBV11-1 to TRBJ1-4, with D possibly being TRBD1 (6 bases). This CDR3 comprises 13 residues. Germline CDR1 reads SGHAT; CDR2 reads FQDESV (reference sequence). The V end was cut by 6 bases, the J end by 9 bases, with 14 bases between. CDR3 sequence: CASRSGTSQKLFF. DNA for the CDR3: TGTGCCAGCAGATCCGGGACAAGTCAAAAACTGTTTTTT.

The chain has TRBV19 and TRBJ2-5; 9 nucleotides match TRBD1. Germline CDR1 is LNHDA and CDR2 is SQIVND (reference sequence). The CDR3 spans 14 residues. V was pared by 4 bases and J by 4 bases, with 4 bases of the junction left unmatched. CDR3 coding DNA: TGTGCCAGTAGTACCGGACAGGGGAGAGAGACCCAGTACTTC. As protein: CASSTGQGRETQYF.

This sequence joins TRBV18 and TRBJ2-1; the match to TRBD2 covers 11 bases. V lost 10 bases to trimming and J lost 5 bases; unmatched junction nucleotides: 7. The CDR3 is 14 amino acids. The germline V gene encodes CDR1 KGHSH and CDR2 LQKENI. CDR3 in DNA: TGTGCCACCGTAGCGGGAGGGCCCCACAATGAGCAGTTCTTC. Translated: CATVAGGPHNEQFF.

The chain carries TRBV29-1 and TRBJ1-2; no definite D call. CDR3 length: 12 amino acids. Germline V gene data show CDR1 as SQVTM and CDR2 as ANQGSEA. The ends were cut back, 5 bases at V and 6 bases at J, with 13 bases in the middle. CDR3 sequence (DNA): TGCAGCGTTAGGGTCGGGGAGAATGGCTACACCTTC. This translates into CSVRVGENGYTF.

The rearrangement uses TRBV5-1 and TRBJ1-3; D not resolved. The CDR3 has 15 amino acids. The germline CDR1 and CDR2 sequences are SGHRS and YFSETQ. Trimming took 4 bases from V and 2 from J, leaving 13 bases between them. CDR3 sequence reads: CASSPAREAGNTIYF. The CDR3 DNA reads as TGCGCCAGCAGCCCAGCACGGGAAGCTGGAAACACCATATATTTT.

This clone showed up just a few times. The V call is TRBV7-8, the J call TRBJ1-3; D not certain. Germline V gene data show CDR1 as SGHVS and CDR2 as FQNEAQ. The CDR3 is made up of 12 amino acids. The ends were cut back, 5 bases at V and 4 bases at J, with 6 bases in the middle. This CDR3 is CASSPYGNTIYF. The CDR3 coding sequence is TGTGCCAGCAGCCCCTACGGAAACACCATATATTTT.

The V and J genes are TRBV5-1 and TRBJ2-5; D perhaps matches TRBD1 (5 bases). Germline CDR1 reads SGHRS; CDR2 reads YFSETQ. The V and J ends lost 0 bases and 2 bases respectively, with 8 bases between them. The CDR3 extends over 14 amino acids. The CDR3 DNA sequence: TGCGCCAGCAGCTTGGGGTCAGGGCAAGAGACCCAGTACTTC. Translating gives CASSLGSGQETQYF.

The CDR3 DNA follows: TGTGCCAGTAGTTCTCTGGGGAGCCCCTCCTACAATGAGCAGTTCTTC. Amino acid sequence: CASSSLGSPSYNEQFF. This chain connects TRBV19 to TRBJ2-1, with a weak D call TRBD2 (5 bases). The CDR3 runs 16 residues. The germline V gene encodes CDR1 LNHDA and CDR2 SQIVND (reference sequence). V dropped 5 bases and J dropped 0 bases, with 14 bases sitting between them.